These 12 T cell receptor beta chains were sequenced from one sample in a study of T cells in Graves' hyperthyroidism and ophthalmopathy. It was RNA transcripts that yielded the amplified TCR beta CDR3 regions. With the HTBI primer set, the TCR CDR3 went through a first round of RT-PCR. TCRdb analysed the multiplex PCR reads with MiXCR anew, one entry per CDR3 protein. Of nearly 750,000 distinct CDR3 sequences listed, around a third are singletons. The sequencing input was blood. These receptors came from a woman aged 40 to 50 with Graves' hyperthyroidism.

This clonotype was counted a few times. The chain couples TRBV20-1 to TRBJ1-5; D may be TRBD1 (6 bases). Germline lookup yields CDR1 DFQATT and CDR2 SNEGSKA (reference sequence). Deletions cut 0 bases from V and 4 bases from J, with 13 bases between. The CDR3 consists of 15 residues. In DNA form, the CDR3 reads TGCAGTGCTAGAGAAGGACAGTTAGGAAATCAGCCCCAGCATTTT. It codes for CSAREGQLGNQPQHF.

This clonotype was counted ten times or more. This chain links TRBV14 with TRBJ1-2; D is unresolved. The CDR3 extends over 15 amino acids. V was shortened by 0 bases and J by 4 bases, with 12 bases between the two germline ends. Germline CDR1 reads SGHDN; CDR2 reads FVKESK. The DNA for the CDR3 is TGTGCCAGCAGCCAAGACCGGGGTATTTCCTATGGCTACACCTTC. Its protein is CASSQDRGISYGYTF. The full variable domain, completed using reference TRBV14 and TRBJ1-2, is EAGVTQFPSHSVIEKGQTVTLRCDPISGHDNLYWYRRVMGKEIKFLLHFVKESKQDESGMPNNRFLAERTGGTYSTLKVQPAELEDSGVYFCASSQDRGISYGYTFGSGTRLTVV.

This clonotype was observed at least ten times. This chain uses TRBV5-8 with TRBJ1-1; unclear D gene. CDR1 SGHTS and CDR2 YDEGEE come from the germline V gene. The ends were cut back, 4 bases at V and 4 bases at J, with 8 bases in the middle. The CDR3 covers 12 residues. CDR3 region: CASSKVGTEAFF. The CDR3 bases are TGTGCCAGCAGCAAGGTGGGCACTGAAGCTTTCTTT.

This clonotype was counted many times. V usage is TRBV19 and J usage is TRBJ2-7; tentatively, D is TRBD1 (5 bases). Trimming removed 5 bases from V and 3 bases from J, with 11 bases in between. The CDR3 has 13 amino acids. Germline values: CDR1 LNHDA, CDR2 SQIVND (reference sequence). The CDR3 reads CASSLGRDYEQYF. The CDR3 region has the DNA TGTGCCAGTAGTCTTGGCAGGGACTACGAGCAGTACTTC.

The chain links TRBV7-9 to TRBJ2-7, with 10 bases lining up with TRBD2. Per germline, CDR1 SEHNR and CDR2 FQNEAQ (reference sequence). The CDR3 totals 14 residues. CDR3 sequence: CGSTSGVVGYEQYF. The DNA of the CDR3 is TGTGGATCAACTAGCGGGGTGGTGGGTTACGAGCAGTACTTC.

The V and J genes are TRBV10-3 and TRBJ1-2; 7 nucleotides match TRBD1. V shed 5 bases and J 2 bases; nucleotides not matched to a gene: 5. Germline V CDR1 and CDR2: ENHRY, SYGVKD. The CDR3 runs 14 residues. CDR3 loop: CAISSEQGNYGYTF. In nucleotides, the CDR3 is TGTGCCATCAGTAGCGAACAGGGGAACTATGGCTACACCTTC.

At least ten counts were recorded for this clonotype. The chain uses TRBV12-3 or TRBV12-4 and TRBJ1-6, with D possibly being TRBD1 (5 bases). V shed 8 bases and J shed 10 bases, with 12 bases lying between them. This CDR3 is built from 12 residues. As DNA, the CDR3 is TGTGCCAGCGGCGAGGGACGCTCACCCCTCCACTTT. As protein: CASGEGRSPLHF.

This chain links TRBV11-1 with TRBJ2-5, with a weak D call TRBD1 (6 bases). The CDR3 covers 16 residues. Germline loops: CDR1 SGHAT, CDR2 FQDESV (reference sequence). Trimming stripped 5 bases from V and 0 bases from J, with 16 bases between. Here the CDR3 DNA reads TGTGCCAGCAGCGTTGATGGGGGCGCCCACCAAGAGACCCAGTACTTC. Protein sequence: CASSVDGGAHQETQYF.

Ten or more counts support this clonotype. This chain connects TRBV10-3 to TRBJ1-2; D gene ambiguous. CDR1 is ENHRY, CDR2 SYGVKD, per germline. This CDR3 spans 15 amino acids. V lost 4 bases and J lost 8, with 20 bases in between. The CDR3 sequence is CAISGNLEGLGGYTF. In DNA, the CDR3 is TGTGCCATCAGTGGTAATCTTGAGGGTCTGGGAGGCTACACCTTC.

This sequence joins TRBV29-1 and TRBJ1-1; the D gene is possibly TRBD1 (5 bases). CDR3 size: 12 residues. Germline CDR1 and CDR2: SQVTM and ANQGSEA. V lost 3 bases, J lost 6 bases, and 11 bases lay in between. The CDR3 DNA follows: TGCAGCGTTGACGACGGGGGGGCTGAAGCTTTCTTT. It yields the protein CSVDDGGAEAFF.

About this clonotype: Being one base from a much bigger clone, this may be a read error. V gene TRBV9 combines with J gene TRBJ1-1; a weak D match, TRBD1 (6 bases). CDR1 and CDR2 (germline): SGDLS, YYNGEE. This CDR3 region has 14 residues. CDR3 in amino acids: CASSVTAGATAAFF. Here the CDR3 DNA reads TGTGCCAGCAGCGTAACGGCGGGGGCCACTGCAGCTTTCTTT.

V usage is TRBV12-3 or TRBV12-4 and J usage is TRBJ2-7; 10 nucleotides match TRBD1. The CDR3 has 14 residues. With 3 bases clipped from V and 6 bases from J, the junction kept 5 bases outside the gene matches. DNA for the CDR3: TGTGCCAGCAGTTTCCAGGACAGGGGGACCGAGCAGTACTTC. It yields the protein CASSFQDRGTEQYF.